This T cell receptor beta chain was recovered during a study of Ad26.COV2.S vaccination and SARS-CoV-2 variants. Libraries were prepared by immunoSEQ multiplex PCR; TCRdb keeps only in-frame clonotypes and omits some of them. The sample includes under 400,000 clones, about nine tenths of them seen just once. Regarding treatment: roughly 19 received Ad26.COV2.S at low or high dose, single or two shots; about 5 received placebo; per-sample allocation not given. At day 63 after the first vaccine or placebo injection, samples were drawn. In regard to this clone: Its antigen is not identified.

CDR3 length equals 14 residues. Trimming removed 4 bases at V and 4 bases at J, with 12 bases between. CDR1 and CDR2 (germline): LGHNA, YNFKEQ. Notes on the study in general: There was a possibility that the TCR breadth and depth analyses underestimated total T cell responses.

This chain connects TRBV4-2 to TRBJ2-3, with D possibly TRBD2 on 6 matching bases. This receptor was identified in a person aged 18-60 years who received the Ad26.COV2.S COVID-19 vaccine or a placebo. The sample here was peripheral blood, taken in a trial of Ad26.COV2.S vaccine versus placebo. The DNA for the CDR3 is TGTGCCAGCAGCCCCGCGGGAACCTCAGATACGCAGTATTTT. This encodes CASSPAGTSDTQYF.